This is a list of T cell receptor beta chains from one sample in a study of CD8+CD57+ T cells in acquired aplastic anemia. TCRdb re-called the reads with MiXCR, one entry per CDR3 protein. The repertoire includes about 160,000 distinct CDR3 sequences, roughly 48% of them detected once, and around 3% sits in the top ten. Sequenced: sorted CD4+, CD8+, or CD8+CD57+ T cells (not recorded which) from PBMCs. The receptors come from a human donor with aplastic anemia. Each CDR3 is given with its conserved first and last residue. D genes are given only for firm matches. Not all rows give a size; the values are once, few, many and, for expanded clones, a class.

j_call,v_call,clone_size,d_call,cdr3_aa,cdr3_nt
TRBJ1-1,TRBV5-1,many,TRBD1,CASSWGQTNTEAFF,TGCGCCAGCAGCTGGGGACAGACGAACACTGAAGCTTTCTTT
TRBJ2-7,TRBV4-1,many,TRBD1,CASSQGGAGQGASWVSEQYF,TGCGCCAGCAGCCAGGGGGGGGCGGGACAGGGGGCCTCCTGGGTCTCCGAGCAGTACTTC
TRBJ1-2,TRBV6-1,-,-,CASTTSGVGYGYTF,TGTGCCAGCACCACGTCAGGGGTGGGGTATGGCTACACCTTC
TRBJ1-5,TRBV20-1,many,-,CSARGGSGVSGNQPQHF,TGCAGTGCCCGCGGGGGGAGTGGGGTCAGTGGCAATCAGCCCCAGCATTTT
TRBJ1-6,TRBV2,-,-,CASTLQSSYDSPLHF,TGTGCCAGCACCTTACAGAGCTCCTATGATTCACCCCTCCACTTT
TRBJ2-7,TRBV7-2,-,-,CASNSLGQQYF,TGTGCCAGCAACTCTCTGGGACAGCAGTACTTC
TRBJ2-7,TRBV6-1,many,-,CASTEQRIAGVTYEQYF,TGTGCCAGCACCGAACAGAGAATTGCAGGGGTAACCTACGAGCAGTACTTC
TRBJ1-1,TRBV25-1,few,-,CASSGPGLVNTEAFF,TGTGCCAGCAGTGGACCAGGGCTCGTGAACACTGAAGCTTTCTTT
TRBJ2-5,TRBV2,-,-,CASSEAQETQYF,TGTGCCAGCAGTGAAGCACAAGAGACCCAGTACTTC
TRBJ1-5,TRBV24-1,once,-,CASSLVGQEYSNQPQHF,TGTGCCAGCAGTTTAGTTGGGCAGGAATATAGCAATCAGCCCCAGCATTTT
TRBJ2-5,TRBV10-3,once,-,CAISDGRGQETQYF,TGTGCCATCAGTGATGGCAGGGGCCAAGAGACCCAGTACTTC
TRBJ2-1,TRBV25-1,-,-,CASSPPGRGNEQFF,TGTGCCAGCAGTCCCCCAGGGCGGGGAAATGAGCAGTTCTTC
TRBJ1-5,TRBV28,once,-,CVSRLTGNQPQHF,TGTGTCAGCAGATTAACAGGTAATCAGCCCCAGCATTTT
TRBJ2-2,TRBV2,once,TRBD2,CASSAMPSGANTGELFF,TGTGCCAGCAGCGCAATGCCTAGCGGGGCGAACACCGGGGAGCTGTTTTTT
TRBJ2-1,TRBV10-3,-,TRBD2,CAIRGLAGDNEQFF,TGTGCCATCAGGGGACTAGCGGGAGACAATGAGCAGTTCTTC
TRBJ2-3,TRBV3-1,-,TRBD1,CASSLLGQISTDTQYF,TGTGCCAGCAGCCTATTGGGACAGATTTCCACAGATACGCAGTATTTT